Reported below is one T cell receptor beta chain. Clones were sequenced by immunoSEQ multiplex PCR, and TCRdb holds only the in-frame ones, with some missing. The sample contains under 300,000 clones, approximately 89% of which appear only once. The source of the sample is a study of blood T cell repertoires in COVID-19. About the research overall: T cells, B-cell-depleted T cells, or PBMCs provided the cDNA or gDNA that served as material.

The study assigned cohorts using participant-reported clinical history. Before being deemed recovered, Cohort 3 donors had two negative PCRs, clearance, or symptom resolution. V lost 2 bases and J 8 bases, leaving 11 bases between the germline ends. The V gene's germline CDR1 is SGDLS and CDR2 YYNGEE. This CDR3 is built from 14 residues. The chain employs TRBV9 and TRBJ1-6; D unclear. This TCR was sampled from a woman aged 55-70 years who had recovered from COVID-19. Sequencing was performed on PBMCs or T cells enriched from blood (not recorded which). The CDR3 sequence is CASSVEDGDSPLHF. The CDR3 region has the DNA TGTGCCAGCAGCGTGGAGGACGGCGATTCACCCCTCCACTTT.